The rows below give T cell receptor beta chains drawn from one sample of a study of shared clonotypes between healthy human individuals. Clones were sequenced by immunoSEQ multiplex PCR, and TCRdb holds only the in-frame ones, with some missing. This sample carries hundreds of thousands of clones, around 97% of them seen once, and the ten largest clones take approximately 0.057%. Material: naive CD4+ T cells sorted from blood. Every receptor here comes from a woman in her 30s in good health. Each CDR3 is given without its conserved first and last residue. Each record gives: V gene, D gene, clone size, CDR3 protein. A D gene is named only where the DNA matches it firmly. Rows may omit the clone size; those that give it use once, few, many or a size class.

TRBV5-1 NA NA ASSLAGGKASGGDYNEQF
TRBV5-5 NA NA ASSYQGPNGYGYT
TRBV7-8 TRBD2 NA ASSPKRLAGGWGEQF
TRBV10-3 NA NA AISESPEGVGEGYEQY
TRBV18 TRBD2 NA ASSLPPGSGSNTGELF
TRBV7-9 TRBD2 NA ASSLQRESHNEQF
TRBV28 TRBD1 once ASSRGQPHEKLF
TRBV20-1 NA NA SARKNYEQY
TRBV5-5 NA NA ASSLGHRGNQPQH
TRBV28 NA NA ASSLGGGYQPQH
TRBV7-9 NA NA ASSSGQGLEQY
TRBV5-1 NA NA ASSLYSYNEQF
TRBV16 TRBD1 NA ASRRQGQETQY
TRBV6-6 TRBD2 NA ASTLSGGKETQY
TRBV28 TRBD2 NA ASSPLAGGWNTQY
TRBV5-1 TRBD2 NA ASSLAGTSGSTGELF
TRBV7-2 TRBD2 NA ASSRSGGAQQETQY
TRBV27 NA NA ASSLKKNYGYT
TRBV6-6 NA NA ASSSRADSNQPQH
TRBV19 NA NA ASRRTETDEQY
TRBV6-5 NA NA ASSRRDNQGTEAF
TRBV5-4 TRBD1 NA ASTPDRVGGYT
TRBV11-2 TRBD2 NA ASRGTSPNEQF
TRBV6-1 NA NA ASSSTWDTEAF
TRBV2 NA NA ASSTEGGGNIIDEQF
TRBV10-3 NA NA ATLHGSGEGTQY
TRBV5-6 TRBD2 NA ASSIFGAGGELNTQY
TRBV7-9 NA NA ASSPSPNYGYT
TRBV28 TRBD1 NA ASSKTGGGQPQH
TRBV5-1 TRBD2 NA ASSPQGLDVPGELF
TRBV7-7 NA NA ASSPSVTGFSYNEQF
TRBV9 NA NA ASSAPGDAIAETQY
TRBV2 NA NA ASSAMNTEAF
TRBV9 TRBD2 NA ASSVELLAGVYNEQF
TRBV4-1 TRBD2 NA ASSQDRLAGRETQY
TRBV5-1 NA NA ASSLVVGRAQETQY
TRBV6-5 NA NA ASSRRNEQY
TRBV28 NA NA ASKDTEGSTGETQY
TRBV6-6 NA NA ASSMRQADYT
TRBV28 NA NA ASSRDLKERSTEAF
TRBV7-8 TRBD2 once ASTSGRSYEQY
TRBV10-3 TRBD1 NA AIRDGQGAQPQH
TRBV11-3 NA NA ASSRGQGNGDTEAF
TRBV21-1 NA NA ASSFGGRAKETQY